This is a list of T cell receptor beta chains from one sample in a study of lymphopenia after photon versus proton radiotherapy. This table comes from immunoSEQ multiplex PCR, and its TCRdb copy is limited to in-frame clones, with some not included. Of 50,000 to 65,000 clones in the sample, roughly 87% were seen once. The sample was peripheral blood, taken from a patient treated with proton-based radiotherapy. These TCRs come from an elderly man with esophageal cancer. Both conserved end residues are part of each CDR3. The D gene is left open where the match is weak. Size tells how often a clone was seen (once, few, many) or the class of an expanded clone, and some rows leave it out.

clone_size,v_call,j_call,d_call,cdr3_aa,cdr3_nt
NA,TRBV7-2,TRBJ1-6,NA,CASSFVQTDSPLHF,TGTGCCAGCAGCTTTGTTCAGACGGATTCACCCCTCCACTTT
NA,TRBV5-4,TRBJ2-7,NA,CASSLWTVWGPYEQYF,TGTGCCAGCAGCCTCTGGACAGTATGGGGACCCTACGAGCAGTACTTC
NA,TRBV5-1,TRBJ1-2,TRBD1,CASSTGQGEAYGYTF,TGCGCCAGCAGCACCGGACAGGGAGAGGCCTATGGCTACACCTTC
once,TRBV21-1,TRBJ2-3,NA,CASSQDREGDTQYF,TGTGCCAGCAGCCAGGACAGGGAGGGGGATACGCAGTATTTT
NA,TRBV6-5,TRBJ2-7,NA,CASSSRLGRLPEQYF,TGTGCCAGCAGTTCCAGATTGGGCCGACTTCCCGAGCAGTACTTC
NA,TRBV10-1,TRBJ2-5,NA,CASSGRSQETQYF,TGCGCCAGCAGCGGACGGAGCCAAGAGACCCAGTACTTC
NA,TRBV9,TRBJ2-7,TRBD2,CASSPRLAGASYEQYF,TGTGCCAGCAGCCCCAGACTAGCGGGGGCCTCCTACGAGCAGTACTTC
NA,TRBV18,TRBJ1-3,NA,CASSRDNGNTIYF,TGTGCCAGCTCACGTGACAACGGAAACACCATATATTTT
NA,TRBV9,TRBJ1-1,TRBD1,CASSSTGTGSIGVTRTEAFF,TGTGCCAGCAGCTCAACCGGGACAGGGTCGATAGGTGTGACTCGCACTGAAGCTTTCTTT
NA,TRBV9,TRBJ2-2,NA,CASSVTIGAANTGELFF,TGTGCCAGCAGCGTCACCATAGGGGCGGCAAACACCGGGGAGCTGTTTTTT
few,TRBV5-1,TRBJ2-7,NA,CASSYRPGFSYEQYF,TGCGCCAGCAGCTACCGCCCAGGCTTCTCCTACGAGCAGTACTTC
NA,TRBV7-8,TRBJ2-3,NA,CASSLAGPGTDTQYF,TGTGCCAGCAGCTTAGCGGGTCCGGGGACAGATACGCAGTATTTT
few,TRBV7-3,TRBJ2-1,NA,CASSPGGADNEQFF,TGTGCCAGCAGCCCGGGTGGGGCCGACAATGAGCAGTTCTTC
NA,TRBV10-3,TRBJ2-7,NA,CAISGTSSYEQYF,TGTGCCATCAGCGGGACCTCTAGCTACGAGCAGTACTTC
NA,TRBV6-5,TRBJ2-3,NA,CASALRGNRGTQYF,TGTGCCAGCGCTCTAAGGGGGAATAGGGGTACGCAGTATTTT